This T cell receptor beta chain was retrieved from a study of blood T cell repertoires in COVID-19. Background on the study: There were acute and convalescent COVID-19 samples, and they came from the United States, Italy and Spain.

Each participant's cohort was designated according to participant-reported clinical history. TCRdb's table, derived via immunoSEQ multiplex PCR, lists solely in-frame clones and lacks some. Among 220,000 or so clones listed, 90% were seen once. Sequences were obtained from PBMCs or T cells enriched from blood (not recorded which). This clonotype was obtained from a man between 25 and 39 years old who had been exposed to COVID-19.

The CDR3 DNA reads TGTGCCAGCAGCTCCATGACTAGTTCCGGCCTGCAGTTCTTC. Translation gives CASSSMTSSGLQFF. The genes are TRBV7-2 and TRBJ2-1; D may be TRBD2 (6 bases). Trimming removed 4 bases at V and 12 bases at J, with 19 bases between. CDR3 length: 14 residues. CDR1 is SGHTA and CDR2 is FQGNSA in the germline V gene.